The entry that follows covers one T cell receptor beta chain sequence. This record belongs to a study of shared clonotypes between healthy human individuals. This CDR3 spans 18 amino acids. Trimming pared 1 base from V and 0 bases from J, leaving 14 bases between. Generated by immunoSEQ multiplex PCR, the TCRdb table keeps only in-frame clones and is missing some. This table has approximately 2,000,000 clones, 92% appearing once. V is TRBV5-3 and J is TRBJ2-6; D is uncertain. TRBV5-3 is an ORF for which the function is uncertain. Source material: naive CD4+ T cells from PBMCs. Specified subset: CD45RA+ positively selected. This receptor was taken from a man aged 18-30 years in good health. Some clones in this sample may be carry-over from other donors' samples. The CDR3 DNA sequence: TGTGCCAGAAGCTTGATCCGTGTGTACTCCTCTGGGGCCAACGTCCTGACTTTC. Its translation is CARSLIRVYSSGANVLTF.